This T cell receptor beta chain was sequenced for a study of OX40 agonist ivuxolimab in advanced cancers. V lost 7 bases and J lost 3; bases outside the gene matches: 9. This CDR3 spans 15 amino acids. Germline lookup yields CDR1 ENHRY and CDR2 SYGVKD. Assay: immunoSEQ multiplex PCR; the TCRdb copy retains only in-frame clones and omits some. Altogether about 100,000 clones are present, 70% to 85% being singletons, with the ten largest covering roughly 5.4%. The TCR was taken from an adult with an advanced solid tumor such as melanoma, head and neck, liver or kidney cancer. This rearrangement joins TRBV10-3 to TRBJ2-1, with TRBD1 matching 7 bases. The starting material was CD4+ or CD8+ T cells sorted from blood, obtained in a trial of the OX40 agonist ivuxolimab. The CDR3 region has the DNA TGTGCCATCAATGCCGGGACAGAAGACTACAATGAGCAGTTCTTC. Its protein product is CAINAGTEDYNEQFF.